This record covers a single T cell receptor (beta chain). Per the study methods: Estimated nucleated cell counts came from reference gene primer amplification. Sequencing was performed with immunoSEQ multiplex PCR; in TCRdb, only in-frame clones are kept and a portion is missing. The DNA was the basis for D and trimming; V, J and clone size are from that table. Of tens of thousands of clones in the sample, 75% to 85% were seen once. The sample originates from a study of blood T cell repertoires in COVID-19. This CDR3 contains 15 residues. Germline V CDR1 and CDR2: LGHNA, YNFKEQ. The V and J ends lost 0 bases and 9 bases respectively, with 12 bases between them.

The TCR was taken from a woman between 65 and 79 years old with acute or convalescent COVID-19. What was sequenced was peripheral blood. V is TRBV4-2 and J is TRBJ1-6; tentative D call: TRBD1 (5 bases). In DNA, the CDR3 is TGTGCCAGCAGCCAAGATCAGGGTTCAATTTCACCCCTCCACTTT. Its translation is CASSQDQGSISPLHF.